Each of the 16 T cell receptor beta chains below was sequenced from the same sample in a study of blood T cell repertoires in COVID-19. Sequencing was performed with immunoSEQ multiplex PCR; in TCRdb, only in-frame clones are kept and a portion is missing. The sample shows 150,000 to 200,000 clones, approximately 80% of them seen only once. Sequencing was carried out using PBMCs or T cells enriched from blood (not recorded which). Source of these receptors: a man between 70 and 80 years old who had been exposed to COVID-19.

This chain connects TRBV7-2 to TRBJ1-1, with 8 nucleotides matching TRBD1. J lost 1 base, V lost 5 bases, and 3 bases had no gene match. The CDR3 covers 14 residues. Per germline, CDR1 SGHTA and CDR2 FQGNSA. CDR3 in DNA: TGTGCCAGCAGCATTACAGGGGGGAACACTGAAGCTTTCTTT. Translating gives CASSITGGNTEAFF.

The chain has TRBV7-9 and TRBJ2-2; tentative D call: TRBD2 (6 bases). V was pared by 5 bases and J by 5 bases, with 18 bases between. The germline CDR1 and CDR2 sequences are SEHNR and FQNEAQ (reference sequence). There are 16 residues in the CDR3. The chain's CDR3 is CASSRGAGRGTGELFF. In nucleotides, the CDR3 is TGTGCCAGCAGCCGCGGGGCGGGAAGAGGGACCGGGGAGCTGTTTTTT.

The chain couples TRBV4-3 to TRBJ1-4; D perhaps matches TRBD1 (5 bases). Germline-derived CDR1 and CDR2 are LGHNA and YSLEER. The V end was cut by 0 bases, the J end by 4 bases, with 12 bases between. The CDR3 is made up of 16 amino acids. The CDR3 DNA sequence: TGCGCCAGCAGCCAAGAGAGGTACAGGCTTAATGAAAAACTGTTTTTT. This sequence encodes CASSQERYRLNEKLFF.

This clone occurred once. V gene TRBV15 combines with J gene TRBJ1-5; D unclear. V lost 0 bases and J lost 5, with 14 bases in between. The CDR3 is 16 residues long. Germline V gives CDR1 LNHNV, CDR2 YYDKDF (reference sequence). The CDR3 loop reads CATSRDGSGVYQPQHF. CDR3 bases: TGTGCCACCAGCAGAGATGGGAGCGGGGTCTATCAGCCCCAGCATTTT. Variable domain in full (rest from reference TRBV15 and TRBJ1-5): DAMVIQNPRYQVTQFGKPVTLSCSQTLNHNVMYWYQQKSSQAPKLLFHYYDKDFNNEADTPDNFQSRRPNTSFCFLDIRSPGLGDTAMYLCATSRDGSGVYQPQHFGDGTRLSIL.

This clone was found a few times. The chain recombines TRBV19 with TRBJ1-5; TRBD1 is a possible D gene (5 bases). In germline, CDR1 is LNHDA, CDR2 SQIVND (reference sequence). V was pared by 6 bases and J by 1 base, with 16 bases between. CDR3 size: 16 residues. The CDR3 here is CASRTIPGLSNQPQHF. For the CDR3, the DNA is TGTGCCAGTAGGACCATACCGGGACTGAGCAATCAGCCCCAGCATTTT.

The genes are TRBV27 and TRBJ1-1; TRBD1 matches 7 bases. Germline V gene sequence: CDR1 MNHEY, CDR2 SMNVEV (reference sequence). The CDR3 covers 13 residues. V lost 6 bases, J lost 7 bases, and 8 bases stayed unmatched. CDR3 loop: CASRFQGGHEAFF. The CDR3 coding sequence is TGTGCCAGCAGATTTCAAGGGGGCCATGAAGCTTTCTTT.

The chain uses TRBV6-1 and TRBJ1-6; D remains ambiguous. The V and J ends lost 1 base and 7 bases respectively, with 14 bases between them. This CDR3 region has 16 residues. Germline values: CDR1 MNHNS, CDR2 SASEGT. CDR3 residues: CASSEVEVARNSPLHF. The CDR3 DNA reads TGTGCCAGCAGTGAAGTTGAAGTAGCGCGCAATTCACCCCTCCACTTT.

The chain has TRBV30 and TRBJ1-5; the D is unclear. Deletions cut 4 bases from V and 3 bases from J, with 19 bases between. Germline V lookup: CDR1 GTSNPN, CDR2 SVGIG (reference sequence). The CDR3 runs 16 residues. CDR3 nucleotide sequence: TGTGCCTGGACCCTACGAGGCAAAAAAAACAATCAGCCCCAGCATTTT. It encodes CAWTLRGKKNNQPQHF.

The rearrangement joins TRBV3-1 (or the pseudogene TRBV3-2) to TRBJ2-7, with 9 bases lining up with TRBD2. The CDR3 is 15 residues long. The trim removed 4 bases at V and 3 bases at J, leaving 7 bases unmatched. Germline loops: CDR1 LGHDT, CDR2 YNNKEL (reference sequence). The CDR3 DNA is TGTGCCAGCAGCCGCAATCGGCGGGGGGGCTACGAGCAGTACTTC. Amino acids: CASSRNRRGGYEQYF.

The chain employs TRBV19 and TRBJ2-1; the D is unclear. Trimming took off 5 bases at V and 1 base at J, with 9 bases between the two ends. Germline CDR1 and CDR2: LNHDA and SQIVND (reference sequence). The CDR3 length is 14 residues. CDR3 nucleotide sequence: TGTGCCAGTAGTTCGGAGAGGTCCTACAATGAGCAGTTCTTC. Its translation: CASSSERSYNEQFF.

This sequence joins TRBV7-3 and TRBJ2-7, with 14 bases identical to TRBD2. The V and J ends lost 8 bases and 3 bases, in that order; junction bases with no gene match: 0. The CDR3 runs 13 residues. The germline CDR1 and CDR2 sequences are SGHTA and FQGTGA. The DNA of the CDR3 is TGTGCCAGCGGACTAGCGGGGGGCTACGAGCAGTACTTC. This translates into CASGLAGGYEQYF.

A single count supports this clone. The chain carries TRBV27 and TRBJ1-2, with a possible D match to TRBD1 (6 bases). Trimming took off 6 bases at V and 8 bases at J, with 22 bases between the two ends. Germline V CDR1 and CDR2: MNHEY, SMNVEV (reference sequence). The CDR3 contains 15 residues. CDR3 residues: CASRDPGGPGGGYTF. The DNA for the CDR3 is TGTGCCAGCAGGGATCCGGGGGGCCCAGGTGGAGGCTACACCTTC.

CDR3 residues: CASSLEGAKDTQYF. The CDR3 coding sequence is TGTGCCAGCAGCTTGGAGGGGGCCAAAGATACGCAGTATTTT. The gene calls are TRBV5-4 and TRBJ2-3; 7 bases are a match to TRBD1. Germline CDR1 SGHNT, CDR2 YYREEE (reference sequence). This CDR3 comprises 14 residues. V lost 0 bases and J lost 5; bases outside the gene matches: 3. The whole variable domain, filled in from reference TRBV5-4 and TRBJ2-3, reads ETGVTQSPTHLIKTRGQQVTLRCSSQSGHNTVSWYQQALGQGPQFIFQYYREEENGRGNFPPRFSGLQFPNYSSELNVNALELDDSALYLCASSLEGAKDTQYFGPGTRLTVL.

J is TRBJ1-2 and V is TRBV5-1; D remains unclear. This CDR3 is built from 13 residues. The V gene lost 4 bases and the J gene lost 7 bases, with 14 bases spanning the gap. CDR1 is SGHRS, CDR2 YFSETQ, per germline. The CDR3 nucleotides are TGCGCCAGCAGCCCTTCACGAGAGGGTGGCTACACCTTC. Encoded protein: CASSPSREGGYTF.

This clone was counted between two and nine times. The chain is built from TRBV11-2 and TRBJ2-7, with a tentative D call TRBD2 (6 bases). The CDR3 extends over 12 amino acids. The V end was cut by 5 bases, the J end by 3 bases, with 8 bases between. The germline gives CDR1 SGHAT, CDR2 FQNNGV. The CDR3 region has the DNA TGTGCCAGCAGCCTTAGCGGCTACGAGCAGTACTTC. Translating gives CASSLSGYEQYF.

The CDR3 region has the DNA TGCGCCAGCAGTGAGTCTTCGCTGGGACAGGGCCGTCTTGGTGGCTACACCTTC. It codes for CASSESSLGQGRLGGYTF. The chain employs TRBV10-2 and TRBJ1-2; 9 bases fit TRBD1. Trimming cost V 0 bases and J 7 bases; bases outside gene matches: 15. Germline values: CDR1 WSHSY, CDR2 SAAADI. This CDR3 is 18 amino acids long.